Following are 21 T cell receptor beta chains from one sample sequenced in a study of human T cells and chemical hapten exposure. Described time point: patch test 2, 6 weeks after DPC sensitization. The sample's treatment: therapeutic diphenylcyclopropenone sensitization with weekly scalp DPC. From the RACE reads, TCRdb called clonotypes with MiXCR, one entry per CDR3 protein. This table holds some 100,000 distinct CDR3 sequences, roughly 10% found once. This material consisted of whole blood, taken in connection with sensitization to the hapten diphenylcyclopropenone (DPC). The origin of the receptors is a woman in her 40s with alopecia areata. Some clones in this sample may be carry-over from other donors' samples.

This clonotype appeared a few times. The genes are TRBV15 and TRBJ1-2, with D possibly TRBD1 on 6 matching bases. The CDR3 extends over 16 amino acids. The V and J ends lost 5 bases and 4 bases respectively, with 20 bases between them. The V gene's germline CDR1 is LNHNV and CDR2 YYDKDF (reference sequence). The CDR3 nucleotides are TGTGCCACCAGCCCGGCAGGGCAGGGGTTGCCCTATGGCTACACCTTC. The encoded protein is CATSPAGQGLPYGYTF.

This chain joins TRBV6-2 or TRBV6-3 and TRBJ2-5, with 11 bases matching TRBD2. Losses at the gene ends were 5 bases for V and 6 bases for J; bases not matched to a gene: 11. There are 16 residues in the CDR3. CDR1 is MNHEY and CDR2 is SVGEGT in the germline V gene. This CDR3 is CASSPHSGGGQKTQYF. CDR3 DNA sequence: TGTGCCAGCAGTCCCCATAGCGGGGGGGGTCAGAAGACCCAGTACTTC.

This clonotype was counted ten times or more. This chain links TRBV4-3 with TRBJ2-5; D is unclear. Germline V lookup: CDR1 LGHNA, CDR2 YSLEER. V was trimmed by 1 base and J by 6 bases, leaving 9 bases between them. This CDR3 region has 13 residues. The CDR3 sequence: CASSQAAGQTQYF. DNA for the CDR3: TGCGCCAGCAGCCAAGCGGCAGGACAGACCCAGTACTTC.

The CDR3, as DNA: TGCGCCAGCGGTGGGGACGGCGGGCAGTACTTC. Its protein product is CASGGDGGQYF. This chain connects TRBV5-1 to TRBJ2-7; D possibly matches TRBD1 or TRBD2 (5 bases each). Trimming removed 7 bases at V and 9 bases at J, with 14 bases between. CDR1 is SGHRS, CDR2 YFSETQ, per germline. The CDR3 has 11 residues.

In this sample, this clonotype turned up a few times. The chain is built from TRBV7-2 and TRBJ2-7; 8 bases map to TRBD1. Germline V lookup: CDR1 SGHTA, CDR2 FQGNSA. The V gene end was trimmed by 5 bases and the J gene end by 4 bases; junction bases not matched to a gene: 7. This CDR3 has 14 residues. As DNA, the CDR3 is TGTGCCAGCAGCCAAGACCAGGGGGCTTACGAGCAGTACTTC. It translates to CASSQDQGAYEQYF.

The V gene is TRBV21-1, the J gene TRBJ1-5; TRBD1 is taken as the D call from the table, unchecked against the DNA. TRBV21-1 is annotated as a pseudogene. The CDR3 extends over 15 amino acids. The chain's CDR3 is CASSKGDGRNQPQHF. The CDR3 region has the DNA TGTGCCAGCAGCAAAGGGGACGGACGCAATCAGCCCCAGCATTTT.

This clonotype has just a few counts. This chain connects TRBV5-1 to TRBJ2-7; D possibly uses TRBD1 or TRBD2 (5 bases each). Germline loops: CDR1 SGHRS, CDR2 YFSETQ. The ends were cut back, 4 bases at V and 6 bases at J, with 17 bases in the middle. The CDR3 is 14 amino acids. The chain's CDR3 is CASSATSDSPEQYF. DNA for the CDR3: TGCGCCAGCAGCGCCACTAGTGACAGCCCCGAGCAGTACTTC.

This clonotype appeared many times. V gene TRBV28 combines with J gene TRBJ1-6; TRBD1 aligns across 12 bases. From germline, CDR1 is MDHEN and CDR2 SYDVKM. The CDR3 runs to 20 residues. V gave up 8 bases and J gave up 0 bases; unmatched junction bases: 14. CDR3 DNA sequence: TGTGCCAGCTTATTTGGGGACAGGGGGCTGGGTAGCTCCTATAATTCACCCCTCCACTTT. The encoded protein is CASLFGDRGLGSSYNSPLHF.

This clonotype was picked up many times. This rearrangement joins TRBV11-2 to TRBJ1-1; D perhaps matches TRBD1 (6 bases). V was pared by 6 bases and J by 1 base, with 15 bases between. CDR3 length equals 15 residues. In germline, CDR1 is SGHAT, CDR2 FQNNGV. This chain's CDR3 is CASSSTGTQNTEAFF. CDR3 coding DNA: TGTGCCAGCAGTTCCACAGGGACCCAGAACACTGAAGCTTTCTTT.

This clonotype was counted at least ten times. The chain recombines TRBV4-1 with TRBJ2-1; D is unresolved. The CDR3 runs 13 residues. Germline V lookup: CDR1 MGHRA, CDR2 YSYEKL. The V gene lost 1 base and the J gene lost 4 bases, with 5 bases spanning the gap. This CDR3 is CASSQVGYNEQFF. The CDR3 nucleotides read TGCGCCAGCAGCCAAGTGGGGTACAATGAGCAGTTCTTC.

This clonotype was recorded a few times. The CDR3 DNA sequence: TGCGCCAGCGGACCCTCCCTGGGGGATCAGCCCCAGCATTTT. Encoded protein: CASGPSLGDQPQHF. V usage is TRBV10-2 and J usage is TRBJ1-5, with TRBD1 as a possible D gene (5 bases). V lost 8 bases to trimming and J lost 5 bases, with 16 bases between them. The CDR3 runs to 14 residues. In germline, CDR1 is WSHSY, CDR2 SAAADI.

In its sample, this clonotype was seen a few times. V is TRBV18 and J is TRBJ1-2, with D uncertain. The V and J ends lost 3 bases and 4 bases respectively, with 18 bases between them. Looked up from germline, CDR1 is KGHSH and CDR2 is LQKENI. There are 16 residues in the CDR3. CDR3 loop: CASSPSLETAGYGYTF. The CDR3 DNA is TGTGCCAGCTCACCCTCTCTGGAGACTGCTGGCTATGGCTACACCTTC.

This sequence joins TRBV2 and TRBJ1-2; perhaps TRBD1 as D (6 bases). This CDR3 region has 12 residues. V was shortened by 8 bases and J by 4 bases, with 11 bases between the two germline ends. The V gene's germline CDR1 is SNHLY and CDR2 FYNNEI. The CDR3 loop reads CASVDSSYGYTF. CDR3 bases: TGTGCCAGCGTGGACAGCTCCTATGGCTACACCTTC.

With respect to this clonotype: Germline is not matched at one junction end, which may reflect a read error. This rearrangement joins TRBV7-2 to TRBJ2-3, with D possibly being TRBD2 (7 bases). CDR1 and CDR2 (germline): SGHTA, FQGNSA. This CDR3 comprises 16 residues. The CDR3 region has the DNA TGTGCCAACAGCTTAGTACGAGGGGGGGCCGTAGATACGCAGTATTTT. This translates into CANSLVRGGAVDTQYF.

This clonotype appeared a few times. This chain uses TRBV6-2 or TRBV6-3 with TRBJ2-1; TRBD2 matches at 10 bases. The length of the CDR3 is 15 residues. Germline values: CDR1 MNHEY, CDR2 SVGEGT. The junction had 2 bases not matched to a gene; V was cut back by 4 bases and J by 2 bases. CDR3 DNA: TGTGCCAGCAGTTCCGGGACTAGCGCCTACAATGAGCAGTTCTTC. Translation gives CASSSGTSAYNEQFF.

This clonotype has a count of ten or more. This chain joins TRBV20-1 and TRBJ2-6, with D perhaps assigned TRBD1 or TRBD2 (5 bases each). This CDR3 has 23 residues. In germline, CDR1 is DFQATT, CDR2 SNEGSKA (reference sequence). Trimming cost V 1 base and J 0 bases, with 31 bases left between them. CDR3 nucleotides: TGCAGTGCTAGAGCAGGGTGGACTGGAATATGCTGGACTCTTGGCTCTGGGGCCAACGTCCTGACTTTC. Translating gives CSARAGWTGICWTLGSGANVLTF.

This clonotype was found many times. The chain employs TRBV7-6 and TRBJ2-1; 11 bases are shared with TRBD2. Germline V gene data show CDR1 as SGHVS and CDR2 as FNYEAQ. Trimming took 1 base from V and 8 from J; bases not matched to a gene: 13. The length of the CDR3 is 18 residues. The chain's CDR3 is CASSLDLPTSGGRDEQFF. The CDR3 DNA reads as TGTGCCAGCAGCTTAGATTTACCAACTAGCGGGGGAAGAGATGAGCAGTTCTTC.

This clonotype has ten or more counts. The V call is TRBV29-1, the J call TRBJ1-1; TRBD1 might be the D (5 bases). Germline CDR1 and CDR2: SQVTM and ANQGSEA. This CDR3 has 12 residues. V lost 6 bases and J 1 base, leaving 9 bases between the germline ends. CDR3 residues: CSVMGENTEAFF. CDR3 coding DNA: TGCAGCGTGATGGGGGAGAACACTGAAGCTTTCTTT.

This clonotype was detected many times. The V call is TRBV20-1, the J call TRBJ1-5, with 7 bases lining up with TRBD1. V was clipped by 7 bases and J by 3 bases; unmatched bases: 12. Germline lookup yields CDR1 DFQATT and CDR2 SNEGSKA (reference sequence). The CDR3 has 15 amino acids. DNA for the CDR3: TGCAGTGTCCAGACAGGGTATTGGCCCAATCAGCCCCAGCATTTT. This encodes CSVQTGYWPNQPQHF.

The table lists this clonotype with many counts. The chain joins TRBV4-2 to TRBJ2-2; D not certain. Trimming took off 0 bases at V and 7 bases at J, with 9 bases between the two ends. The CDR3 loop spans 14 amino acids. CDR1 and CDR2 from the germline V gene are LGHNA and YNFKEQ. The CDR3 DNA follows: TGTGCCAGCAGCCAAGAGCCGTTCGGCGGGGAGCTGTTTTTT. Its protein product is CASSQEPFGGELFF.

This clonotype was seen many times. V usage is TRBV4-1 and J usage is TRBJ1-2; TRBD1 agrees at 12 bases. The germline V gene has CDR1 MGHRA and CDR2 YSYEKL. The CDR3 extends over 15 amino acids. Germline trimming cut 4 bases from V and 4 bases from J; bases unmatched to any gene: 4. The CDR3, as DNA: TGCGCCAGCAGCCCTGGGACAGGGGGCAGCTATGGCTACACCTTC. It yields the protein CASSPGTGGSYGYTF.